This is a list of T cell receptor beta chains from one sample in a study of blood T cell repertoires in COVID-19. The repertoire was sequenced with immunoSEQ multiplex PCR; TCRdb's copy has only in-frame clones and lacks some. The sample comprises approximately 58,000 clones, about 93% of which are singletons, and 9% to 9.5% rests with the top ten. The sequenced sample consisted of peripheral blood. The receptors were sampled from a woman of 80 years or more with active COVID-19. Each CDR3 is given with its conserved first and last residue. A D gene is named only where the DNA matches it firmly. The size of a clone is reported for some rows only, either as once, few or many, or as a class for expanded clones.

>.|TRBJ2-1|.|TRBV21-1|16
TGTGCCAGCAGCAAACGGGGGAATACTCGCGCGGATGAGCAGTTCTTC
CASSKRGNTRADEQFF
>.|TRBJ1-4|.|TRBV6-6|16
TGTGCCAGCAGTTACAGCCCCTACAGAAGTAATGAAAAACTGTTTTTT
CASSYSPYRSNEKLFF
>.|TRBJ2-3|.|TRBV4-1|15
TGCGCCAGCAGCCAAACGGGACACGGAGAAGATACGCAGTATTTT
CASSQTGHGEDTQYF
>.|TRBJ1-6|.|TRBV6-5|13
TGTGCCAGCAGTAAACCAGGGGCATCACCCCTCCACTTT
CASSKPGASPLHF
>.|TRBJ1-5|TRBD1|TRBV28|16
TGTGCCAGCAGTTCCCCGGGACAGCTTAGCAATCAGCCCCAGCATTTT
CASSSPGQLSNQPQHF
>once|TRBJ1-5|.|TRBV19|13
TGTGCCAGTAGTTATTCCCTCGGTCAGCCCCAGCATTTT
CASSYSLGQPQHF
>.|TRBJ1-4|TRBD1|TRBV27|12
TGTGCCAGCAGTTTCACGACAGGGGAACTGTTTTTT
CASSFTTGELFF
>.|TRBJ1-6|.|TRBV3-1/TRBV3-2|13
TGTGCCAGCAGCCCCCAACCCAGGTCACCCCTCCACTTT
CASSPQPRSPLHF
>.|TRBJ1-3|.|TRBV3-1/TRBV3-2|15
TGTGCCAGCAGCCAAGACAGGATCTCTGGAAACACCATATATTTT
CASSQDRISGNTIYF
>.|TRBJ2-2|TRBD1|TRBV11-2|18
TGTGCCAGCAGCTTGGGACAGGGAGGGCATAGCGGGACCGGGGAGCTGTTTTTT
CASSLGQGGHSGTGELFF
>.|TRBJ2-2|.|TRBV5-1|14
TGCGCCAGCAGCGAAGGAGGAAATACCGGGGAGCTGTTTTTT
CASSEGGNTGELFF
>few|TRBJ2-2|TRBD1|TRBV4-1|17
TGCGCCAGCAGCCGGGACAGGGGTAGCGAGGAGGCCGGGGAGCTGTTTTTT
CASSRDRGSEEAGELFF
>.|TRBJ2-5|.|TRBV19|14
TGTGCCAGTAGTATACAGGGGGGTAAAGAGACCCAGTACTTC
CASSIQGGKETQYF
>.|TRBJ1-1|.|TRBV5-1|14
TGCGCCAGCACCGCCGACAGTACAAACACTGAAGCTTTCTTT
CASTADSTNTEAFF
>.|TRBJ1-3|TRBD1|TRBV10-3|15
TGTGCCATCAGGGGGACAGGGGAATCTGGAAACACCATATATTTT
CAIRGTGESGNTIYF
>.|TRBJ2-2|TRBD2|TRBV4-1|17
TGCGCCAGCAGCCAAGACGGACTAGCGGGGCTCGCCGGGGAGCTGTTTTTT
CASSQDGLAGLAGELFF
>.|TRBJ2-2|TRBD1|TRBV3-1/TRBV3-2|15
TGTGCCAGCAGCCAGGACAGGGCTAACACCGGGGAGCTGTTTTTT
CASSQDRANTGELFF
>.|TRBJ2-3|TRBD2|TRBV3-1/TRBV3-2|15
TGTGCCAGCAGCCAAGAAGGGACTAGTTTAGATACGCAGTATTTT
CASSQEGTSLDTQYF
>.|TRBJ1-4|TRBD1|TRBV4-1|16
TGCGCCAGCAGCCACACAGGTGACAGGGGGCCTGAAAAACTGTTTTTT
CASSHTGDRGPEKLFF
>.|TRBJ2-1|.|TRBV6-1|17
TGTGCCAGCAGTGAAAGGTTCGGGGAGACTCCGGCCCATGAGCAGTTCTTC
CASSERFGETPAHEQFF
>once|TRBJ2-4|.|TRBV9|13
TGTGCCAGCAACGCGCGAGGAGTCGGATTTCAGTACTTC
CASNARGVGFQYF
>.|TRBJ2-1|TRBD1|TRBV3-1/TRBV3-2|15
TGTGCCAGCAGCCGAGGGACAGGGGTCCACAATGAGCAGTTCTTC
CASSRGTGVHNEQFF
>.|TRBJ2-2|TRBD1|TRBV28|14
TGTGCCAGCAGGGACAGGGCTGTCACCGGGGAGCTGTTTTTT
CASRDRAVTGELFF
>.|TRBJ2-7|TRBD1|TRBV3-1/TRBV3-2|12
TGTGCCAGCAGCCAGGGGACAGCCGAGCAGTACTTC
CASSQGTAEQYF
>.|TRBJ2-2|.|TRBV21-1|19
TGTGCCAGCAGCAAAGTGGGGAGTCCTAGCGGGAGGACGACCGGGGAGCTGTTTTTT
CASSKVGSPSGRTTGELFF
>.|TRBJ2-1|.|TRBV10-1|13
TGCGCCAGCAGTGCTGGGGCAGGGAATGAGCAGTTCTTC
CASSAGAGNEQFF
>.|TRBJ1-2|.|TRBV28|14
TGTGCCAGCAGTTTGACAGTTCCTAACTATGGCTACACCTTC
CASSLTVPNYGYTF
>.|TRBJ1-4|TRBD1|TRBV19|16
TGTGCCAGTAGTACTATTAGGACAGGGGGCGCCGAAAAACTGTTTTTT
CASSTIRTGGAEKLFF
>.|TRBJ2-3|TRBD2|TRBV5-1|20
TGCGCCAGCAGCTTGGGGACCCCCGGGACTAGCGGGCTTAGCACAGATACGCAGTATTTT
CASSLGTPGTSGLSTDTQYF
>.|TRBJ1-4|TRBD1|TRBV24-1|15
TGTGCCACCAGTGACCCGGGACAGGGGGCGGAAAAACTGTTTTTT
CATSDPGQGAEKLFF
>.|TRBJ1-6|.|TRBV7-6|16
TGTGCCAGCTGCTCGTCGACTGGGGGGGGCGGGGCACCCCTCCACTTT
CASCSSTGGGGAPLHF
>.|TRBJ2-7|TRBD1|TRBV5-4|16
TGTGCCAGCAGCTTGACCGGGACAGGATTCTCCTACGAGCAGTACTTC
CASSLTGTGFSYEQYF
>.|TRBJ2-7|TRBD1|TRBV13|14
TGTGCCAGCAGCACCCGACAGGGGGGGAGCGAGCAGTACTTC
CASSTRQGGSEQYF
>once|TRBJ2-1|.|TRBV11-2|16
TGTGCCAGCAGCTTAGATCAGGTGGTCAGTCCCGGTGAGCAGTTCTTC
CASSLDQVVSPGEQFF
>.|TRBJ2-2|TRBD1|TRBV10-3|17
TGTGCCATCAGAGAGACAGGACAGGGGGGGAACACCGGGGAGCTGTTTTTT
CAIRETGQGGNTGELFF
>once|TRBJ2-2|.|TRBV5-1|14
TGCGCCAGCAGTGGGACAACGAACACCGGGGAGCTGTTTTTT
CASSGTTNTGELFF
>.|TRBJ2-4|TRBD1|TRBV19|17
TGTGCCAGTAGTATTCTACAGGGGGCCGGCGCCAAAAACATTCAGTACTTC
CASSILQGAGAKNIQYF
>.|TRBJ2-2|.|TRBV7-6|15
TGTGCCAGCAGCCCAACTGCGTACCTCACCGGGGAGCTGTTTTTT
CASSPTAYLTGELFF
>.|TRBJ1-1|.|TRBV28|14
TGTGCCAGCAGTTTTGAGGGTCGGGTGACTGAAGCTTTCTTT
CASSFEGRVTEAFF
>.|TRBJ1-4|.|TRBV5-6|13
TGTGCCAGCAGCGTGGGAGGGAGTGAAAAACTGTTTTTT
CASSVGGSEKLFF
>.|TRBJ2-5|.|TRBV28|17
TGTGCCAGCAGTTCGTACGGCCCCGCGGGCGCCATCCAGACCCAGTACTTC
CASSSYGPAGAIQTQYF
>.|TRBJ2-2|TRBD1|TRBV11-2|17
TGTGCCAGCAGAGGGGGACAGGGGGCAAGCAACACCGGGGAGCTGTTTTTT
CASRGGQGASNTGELFF
>.|TRBJ2-3|TRBD2|TRBV7-2|16
TGTGCCAGCAGCTTAGGCGCGGGAGGGAACACAGATACGCAGTATTTT
CASSLGAGGNTDTQYF
>.|TRBJ2-5|TRBD2|TRBV11-2|18
TGTGCCAGCAGCGCGCCCAGGCGGGAGACGTTGGACCAAGAGACCCAGTACTTC
CASSAPRRETLDQETQYF
>.|TRBJ2-3|.|TRBV7-2|14
TGTGCCAGCAGCCCTCTGTCGAGCACAGATACGCAGTATTTT
CASSPLSSTDTQYF
>.|TRBJ2-2|.|TRBV19|13
TGTGCCAGTCTACAGGTCTCTTCCGGGGAGCTGTTTTTT
CASLQVSSGELFF
>once|TRBJ1-1|TRBD1|TRBV29-1|12
TGCAGCGTGACAGGGGGAGGGACTGAAGCTTTCTTT
CSVTGGGTEAFF
>.|TRBJ2-7|.|TRBV30|16
TGTGCCTGGAGTGGCGTGGGGACTTCTAGCTCCTACGAGCAGTACTTC
CAWSGVGTSSSYEQYF
>.|TRBJ2-1|.|TRBV30|14
TGTGCCTGCCCAGGACGGGACTCCTACAATGAGCAGTTCTTC
CACPGRDSYNEQFF
>few|TRBJ2-1|.|TRBV15|14
TGTGCCACCAGCAGAGTTGGGCGTGGTGGTGAGCAGTTCTTC
CATSRVGRGGEQFF
>.|TRBJ2-5|TRBD2|TRBV10-2|17
TGCGCCAGCAGTGAGGGCAGCGGGAGCCTACGCCAAGAGACCCAGTACTTC
CASSEGSGSLRQETQYF
>.|TRBJ2-7|TRBD2|TRBV5-4|15
TGTGCCAGCAGTCATCTAGCGGGAGGCACCTACGAGCAGTACTTC
CASSHLAGGTYEQYF
>.|TRBJ2-5|TRBD2|TRBV18|18
TGTGCCAGCTCACCAGCAGGGACTAGCGGCGGAGTTGGGGAGACCCAGTACTTC
CASSPAGTSGGVGETQYF
>once|TRBJ2-3|.|TRBV12-3/TRBV12-4|13
TGTGCCAGCAGTTTAAGTGCTATGGATACGCAGTATTTT
CASSLSAMDTQYF
>.|TRBJ2-7|TRBD2|TRBV25-1|12
TGTGCCAGCAGTGCGGGGGGCTACGAGCAGTACTTC
CASSAGGYEQYF
>.|TRBJ2-7|TRBD1|TRBV2|13
TGTGCCAGCAGCGGGACAGGGTACTACGAGCAGTACTTC
CASSGTGYYEQYF
>.|TRBJ1-2|.|TRBV28|15
TGTGCCAGCAGTCCTGGGCGGCGGGGCTTATATGGCTACACCTTC
CASSPGRRGLYGYTF
>.|TRBJ1-6|TRBD1|TRBV19|17
TGTGCCAGTAGTCCAAGACAGGGGAGCTCCTATAATTCACCCCTCCACTTT
CASSPRQGSSYNSPLHF
>once|TRBJ2-3|TRBD2|TRBV11-2|16
TGTGCCAGCAGCTTAGTAGGGACTAGCGGGGGTGATACGCAGTATTTT
CASSLVGTSGGDTQYF